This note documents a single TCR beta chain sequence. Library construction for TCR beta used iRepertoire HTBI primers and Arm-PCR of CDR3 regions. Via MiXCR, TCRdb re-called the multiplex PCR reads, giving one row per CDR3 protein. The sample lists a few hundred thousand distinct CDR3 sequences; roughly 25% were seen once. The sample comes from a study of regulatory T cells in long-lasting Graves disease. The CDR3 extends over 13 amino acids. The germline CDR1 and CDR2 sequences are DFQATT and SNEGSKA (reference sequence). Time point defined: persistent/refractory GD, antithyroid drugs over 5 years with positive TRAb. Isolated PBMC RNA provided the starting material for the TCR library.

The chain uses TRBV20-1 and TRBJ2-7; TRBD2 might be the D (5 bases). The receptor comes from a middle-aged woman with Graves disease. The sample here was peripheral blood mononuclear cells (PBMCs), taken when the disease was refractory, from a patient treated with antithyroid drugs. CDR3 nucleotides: TGCAGCTCCACCAAGATGGAGGTCTACGAGCAGTACTTC. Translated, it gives CSSTKMEVYEQYF.